This T cell receptor beta chain was recorded in a study of blood T cell repertoires in COVID-19. Study at large: Sites in the United States, Italy and Spain provided acute and convalescent COVID-19 samples. PBMCs, B-cell-depleted T cells, or T cells were the source of the cDNA or gDNA that made up the material.

Per the original methods: Amplified reference gene primers provided the basis for estimating nucleated cell counts. Data came from immunoSEQ multiplex PCR; TCRdb stores just in-frame clones and leaves some out. V and J calls and clone size follow that table, whereas D and trimming were derived from the DNA. The table lists about 74,000 clones, 78% of them singletons, with 15% to 18% in the top ten. Germline V gene sequence: CDR1 MNHNS, CDR2 SASEGT. This CDR3 has 16 amino acids. J was trimmed by 7 bases and V by 4 bases; bases with no gene match: 8. The sample was peripheral blood. This rearrangement joins TRBV6-1 to TRBJ2-7; 15 bases are a match to TRBD2. The clonotype comes from a human donor in a cohort sampled during active COVID-19. The CDR3 here is CASSVGLAGGAREQYF. The CDR3 DNA sequence: TGTGCCAGCAGTGTCGGACTAGCGGGAGGGGCTAGGGAGCAGTACTTC.